This T cell receptor beta chain originates from a study of blood T cells in healthy people across ages. Whole-study results and caveats: Any conclusive comparison of naive versus antigen-experienced cells was prevented by using unsorted PBMCs. Older age went with lower TCR beta diversity per million T cells, in a roughly linear way.

Through a sample-barcoded 5' primer and a J-beta primer mix, a second PCR was run for roughly 6 to 12 cycles. Template switching added a 12-random-nucleotide identifier to every cDNA molecule. TCRdb re-called the 5' RACE reads with MiXCR, one entry per CDR3 protein. The sample carries around 710,000 distinct CDR3 sequences, around 46% recorded once. On this clonotype itself: As yet, its antigen is unknown. An end of the junction differs from the germline gene, which may be a read error.

The CDR3 is 19 residues long. Germline values: CDR1 LGHDT, CDR2 YNNKEL (reference sequence). The source material was blood. The rearrangement uses TRBV3-1 and TRBJ1-4; 8 bases are a match to TRBD1. This TCR was sampled from an older woman in good health. The CDR3 loop reads CASSQDWPGQVATNKKLFF. CDR3 in DNA: TGTGCCAGCAGCCAAGATTGGCCGGGACAGGTTGCAACTAATAAAAAACTGTTTTTT.